This T cell receptor beta chain originates from a study of siplizumab effects on memory and regulatory T cells. Only a few counts were recorded for this clone. CDR3 size: 11 residues. Germline V gene sequence: CDR1 DFQATT, CDR2 SNEGSKA (reference sequence). The ends lost 5 bases at V and 14 bases at J; junction bases unmatched: 9. Clones were sequenced by immunoSEQ multiplex PCR, and TCRdb holds only the in-frame ones, with some missing. Among about 82,000 clones, about 91% were seen once, and the ten largest hold around 1.6%. V and J are TRBV20-1 and TRBJ2-5; TRBD2 aligns across 9 bases. This TCR derives from a human donor in good health. What was sequenced was Tregs sorted from blood. CDR3: CSAPERGALYF. The CDR3 coding sequence is TGCAGTGCTCCCGAGCGGGGGGCCCTCTACTTC.